The 10 T cell receptor beta chains below were found in one sample sequenced in a study of early T cells in non-severe SARS-CoV-2 infection. MiXCR was run by TCRdb on the 5' RACE reads, yielding one entry per CDR3 protein. The sample includes 25,000 to 30,000 distinct CDR3 sequences, about 4.1% of them seen just once. Sequencing was carried out using whole blood. The receptors were gathered from an adult who was a healthcare worker with PCR-confirmed SARS-CoV-2 infection or an uninfected control (not recorded which).

In this sample, this clonotype is medium-sized. This chain links TRBV5-4 with TRBJ1-2; TRBD1 agrees at 7 bases. Germline V lookup: CDR1 SGHNT, CDR2 YYREEE (reference sequence). Trimming at V came to 8 bases and at J to 4 bases, leaving 8 bases not matched to a gene. This CDR3 has 13 residues. In DNA, the CDR3 is TGTGCCAGTCACAACAGGGGATCCTATGGCTACACCTTC. Translating gives CASHNRGSYGYTF.

This clonotype was counted ten times or more. The CDR3 is CAWSYHPGEQYF. CDR3 bases: TGTGCCTGGAGTTACCATCCCGGCGAGCAGTACTTC. This rearrangement joins TRBV30 to TRBJ2-7; D is unresolved. The CDR3 runs to 12 residues. V was pared by 2 bases and J by 6 bases, with 11 bases between. Germline-derived CDR1 and CDR2 are GTSNPN and SVGIG (reference sequence). The full variable domain, with the rest looked up from reference TRBV30 and TRBJ2-7, is SQTIHQWPATLVQPVGSPLSLECTVEGTSNPNLYWYRQAAGRGLQLLFYSVGIGQISSEVPQNLSASRPQDRQFILSSKKLLLSDSGFYLCAWSYHPGEQYFGPGTRLTVT.

This clonotype was detected many times. This chain links TRBV12-3 or TRBV12-4 with TRBJ2-1; no firm D call. Deletions cut 2 bases from V and 9 bases from J, with 8 bases between. The CDR3 loop spans 12 amino acids. The CDR3 region is CASSLPHGEQFF. The CDR3 bases are TGTGCCAGCAGTTTACCGCACGGTGAGCAGTTCTTC.

This clonotype has a count of ten or more. This chain links TRBV5-5 with TRBJ1-5, with D unresolved. Germline CDR1 is SGHKS and CDR2 is YYEKEE (reference sequence). V lost 2 bases, J lost 0 bases, and 12 bases lay in between. The CDR3 sequence is 16 residues long. The CDR3: CASSLGNIHSNQPQHF. The CDR3 DNA follows: TGTGCCAGCAGCTTAGGGAATATTCATAGCAATCAGCCCCAGCATTTT. The complete variable domain, with remaining parts taken from reference TRBV5-5 and TRBJ1-5, reads DAGVTQSPTHLIKTRGQQVTLRCSPISGHKSVSWYQQVLGQGPQFIFQYYEKEERGRGNFPDRFSARQFPNYSSELNVNALLLGDSALYLCASSLGNIHSNQPQHFGDGTRLSIL.

This clonotype was seen at least ten times. V usage is TRBV19 and J usage is TRBJ2-1; D unresolved. CDR1 is LNHDA, CDR2 SQIVND, per germline (reference sequence). There are 16 residues in the CDR3. Trimming pared 5 bases from V and 0 bases from J, leaving 14 bases between. CDR3 residues: CASSDFVPSSYNEQFF. CDR3 DNA sequence: TGTGCCAGTAGTGACTTCGTTCCGAGCTCCTACAATGAGCAGTTCTTC.

This clonotype was detected many times. The V and J genes are TRBV4-3 and TRBJ1-3, with D hard to call. The CDR3 length is 16 residues. The V and J ends lost 0 bases and 0 bases respectively, with 9 bases between them. CDR1 and CDR2 from the germline V gene are LGHNA and YSLEER. CDR3 in amino acids: CASSQEVSFSGNTIYF. CDR3 DNA sequence: TGCGCCAGCAGCCAAGAAGTCTCCTTCTCTGGAAACACCATATATTTT.

In its sample, this clonotype was seen many times. The V call is TRBV7-2, the J call TRBJ2-7; D uncertain. The CDR3 is 14 amino acids. V was clipped by 1 base and J by 0 bases, with 7 bases between them. Germline CDR1 is SGHTA and CDR2 is FQGNSA. CDR3 residues: CASSLGLGSYEQYF. CDR3 nucleotide sequence: TGTGCCAGCAGCTTAGGGCTTGGCTCCTACGAGCAGTACTTC.

This clonotype was recorded at least ten times. The chain joins TRBV3-1 to TRBJ2-7, with 7 bases that match TRBD2. V was clipped by 0 bases and J by 2 bases; unmatched bases: 10. Looked up from germline, CDR1 is LGHDT and CDR2 is YNNKEL (reference sequence). The CDR3 contains 17 residues. DNA for the CDR3: TGTGCCAGCAGCCAAGATAAACTTAGAGCGGGGACCTACGAGCAGTACTTC. It encodes CASSQDKLRAGTYEQYF.

In this sample, this clonotype is medium-sized. The chain links TRBV19 to TRBJ2-2, with D tentatively TRBD2 (5 bases). CDR1 is LNHDA and CDR2 is SQIVND in the germline V gene (reference sequence). CDR3 length: 14 residues. The V and J ends lost 10 bases and 0 bases respectively, with 12 bases between them. In DNA form, the CDR3 reads TGTGCCATTCTAGGAGGACCGAACACCGGGGAGCTGTTTTTT. It codes for CAILGGPNTGELFF.

The V gene is TRBV29-1, the J gene TRBJ2-7; 9 bases align to TRBD1. Germline V gives CDR1 SQVTM, CDR2 ANQGSEA. Trimming removed 6 bases from V and 4 bases from J; junction bases left unmatched: 10. The CDR3 is made up of 14 amino acids. DNA for the CDR3: TGCAGCGTCAAGCCGGGACAGGGACCGTACGAGCAGTACTTC. Translation: CSVKPGQGPYEQYF.